These 31 T cell receptor beta chains share one sample of origin, sequenced in a study of response to subunit inactivated influenza vaccine. TCRdb re-analysed the RT-PCR reads in MiXCR, keeping a single row per CDR3 protein. The sample includes roughly 500,000 distinct CDR3 sequences, about 15% seen only once; the top ten take 3%. The source was CD4+ T cells sorted from PBMCs, collected 23 to 25 months after vaccination. These receptors were obtained from a man between 50 and 69 years old who received an inactivated influenza vaccine.

The genes are TRBV5-4 and TRBJ2-2, with 7 bases lining up with TRBD2. V shed 5 bases and J 3 bases; nucleotides not matched to a gene: 7. The CDR3 is 15 residues long. The germline V gene encodes CDR1 SGHNT and CDR2 YYREEE (reference sequence). The CDR3 DNA reads TGTGCCAGCAGATGGGGAGGGGTCGACACCGGGGAGCTGTTTTTT. It specifies CASRWGGVDTGELFF.

The chain is built from TRBV20-1 and TRBJ2-7; 9 positions agree with TRBD1. CDR1 DFQATT and CDR2 SNEGSKA come from the germline V gene (reference sequence). Trimming took 4 bases from V and 3 from J; bases not matched to a gene: 4. The CDR3 has 13 residues. The CDR3 spells CSATGQGYYEQYF. DNA of the CDR3: TGCAGTGCTACGGGACAGGGTTACTACGAGCAGTACTTC.

The rearrangement joins TRBV7-9 to TRBJ1-1; D unresolved. Germline CDR1 is SEHNR and CDR2 is FQNEAQ (reference sequence). Trimming removed 6 bases from V and 5 bases from J, with 13 bases in between. The CDR3 length is 13 residues. CDR3 sequence (DNA): TGTGCCAGCAGTCCCCCTGTGACGACTGAAGCTTTCTTT. It yields the protein CASSPPVTTEAFF.

This clonotype was observed a handful of times. The chain is built from TRBV9 and TRBJ2-5, with D uncertain. CDR1 and CDR2 (germline): SGDLS, YYNGEE. With 4 bases removed from V and 3 bases from J, the gap between germline ends came to 13 bases. The CDR3 runs to 14 residues. The CDR3: CASSPDPAEETQYF. The CDR3 nucleotides are TGTGCCAGCAGCCCCGACCCGGCGGAAGAGACCCAGTACTTC.

The chain links TRBV20-1 to TRBJ2-2; 9 bases align to TRBD2. Trimming removed 1 base from V and 2 bases from J; junction bases left unmatched: 8. Looked up from germline, CDR1 is DFQATT and CDR2 is SNEGSKA (reference sequence). There are 17 residues in the CDR3. CDR3 nucleotide sequence: TGCAGTGCTAGAGGTTTAGCGGGAGTGATTAACACCGGGGAGCTGTTTTTT. This codes for CSARGLAGVINTGELFF.

In its sample, this clonotype was seen a few times. The genes are TRBV28 and TRBJ2-1; D uncertain. The CDR3 contains 15 residues. The germline CDR1 and CDR2 sequences are MDHEN and SYDVKM. V dropped 5 bases and J dropped 7 bases, with 18 bases sitting between them. CDR3 loop: CASSLISSYVNEQFF. CDR3 sequence (DNA): TGTGCCAGCAGTCTCATATCCTCCTACGTGAATGAGCAGTTCTTC. Together with reference TRBV28 and TRBJ2-1, the CDR3 gives the full variable domain: DVKVTQSSRYLVKRTGEKVFLECVQDMDHENMFWYRQDPGLGLRLIYFSYDVKMKEKGDIPEGYSVSREKKERFSLILESASTNQTSMYLCASSLISSYVNEQFFGPGTRLTVL.

The sample holds a few counts of this clonotype. The genes are TRBV29-1 and TRBJ2-3; the D gene is possibly TRBD2 (6 bases). CDR1 and CDR2 (germline): SQVTM, ANQGSEA. The germline V and J ends were trimmed by 4 bases and 0 bases, with 11 bases remaining between them. This CDR3 has 14 amino acids. The CDR3 reads CSVGGTKSTDTQYF. In DNA, the CDR3 is TGCAGCGTTGGCGGGACGAAGAGCACAGATACGCAGTATTTT.

The V call is TRBV5-6, the J call TRBJ2-1; D is perhaps TRBD1 or TRBD2 (6 bases each). This CDR3 region has 16 residues. Germline V gene sequence: CDR1 SGHDT, CDR2 YYEEEE. Trimming shortened V by 5 bases and J by 2 bases, and 17 bases separated the two germline ends. The CDR3 sequence: CASRRNREVTYNEQFF. The CDR3 DNA reads as TGTGCCAGCAGACGAAACAGGGAGGTCACCTACAATGAGCAGTTCTTC.

This clonotype was counted a few times. The chain uses TRBV12-3 or TRBV12-4 and TRBJ1-1, with D tentatively TRBD1 (5 bases). V lost 3 bases, J lost 4 bases, and 12 bases lay in between. This CDR3 comprises 14 residues. The CDR3: CASSLGGKATEAFF. The CDR3 DNA reads TGTGCCAGCAGTTTGGGGGGGAAGGCCACTGAAGCTTTCTTT.

This clonotype has more than one count but fewer than ten. The V call is TRBV18, the J call TRBJ2-7, with 8 bases identical to TRBD2. V shed 3 bases, J shed 3 bases, and the junction held 4 bases outside the gene matches. The CDR3 spans 14 residues. Germline loops: CDR1 KGHSH, CDR2 LQKENI. CDR3 in DNA: TGTGCCAGCTCACCGTCTAGCGGGTACTACGAGCAGTACTTC. It specifies CASSPSSGYYEQYF.

CDR3 DNA: TGTGCCAGCAGACCCGGGACAGGAGTCCCCGGGGAGCTGTTTTTT. Its translation is CASRPGTGVPGELFF. V usage is TRBV27 and J usage is TRBJ2-2; TRBD1 matches at 8 bases. Trimming took 6 bases from V and 6 from J; bases not matched to a gene: 9. This CDR3 has 15 amino acids. The germline gives CDR1 MNHEY, CDR2 SMNVEV (reference sequence).

This clonotype has just a few counts. The chain uses TRBV5-1 and TRBJ2-3, with 13 nucleotides matching TRBD2. Germline V gene sequence: CDR1 SGHRS, CDR2 YFSETQ. CDR3 size: 17 residues. J was trimmed by 2 bases and V by 3 bases; bases with no gene match: 6. The chain's CDR3 is CASSSWTSGSYTDTQYF. The CDR3 region has the DNA TGCGCCAGCAGCTCCTGGACTAGCGGGAGCTACACAGATACGCAGTATTTT.

The chain combines TRBV7-9 with TRBJ1-3; 7 bases match TRBD1. CDR1 is SEHNR and CDR2 is FQNEAQ in the germline V gene (reference sequence). This CDR3 spans 17 amino acids. J lost 1 base, V lost 0 bases, and 6 bases had no gene match. CDR3 in amino acids: CASSLAGTERSGNTIYF. The DNA for the CDR3 is TGTGCCAGCAGCTTAGCCGGGACAGAACGATCTGGAAACACCATATATTTT. The complete variable domain, with remaining parts taken from reference TRBV7-9 and TRBJ1-3, reads DTGVSQNPRHKITKRGQNVTFRCDPISEHNRLYWYRQTLGQGPEFLTYFQNEAQLEKSRLLSDRFSAERPKGSFSTLEIQRTEQGDSAMYLCASSLAGTERSGNTIYFGEGSWLTVV.

This clonotype was detected only a few times. This sequence joins TRBV6-2 or TRBV6-3 and TRBJ2-2, with D possibly TRBD1 on 6 matching bases. Trimming pared 4 bases from V and 4 bases from J, leaving 10 bases between. The CDR3 is made up of 14 amino acids. Germline loops: CDR1 MNHEY, CDR2 SVGEGT. This CDR3 is CASSFDRTTGELFF. In DNA form, the CDR3 reads TGTGCCAGCAGTTTTGACAGGACCACCGGGGAGCTGTTTTTT.

This clonotype turned up a few times. This chain uses TRBV6-5 with TRBJ2-5; 7 nucleotides align to TRBD1. The V segment lost 0 bases and the J segment 5 bases; nucleotides outside the gene matches: 9. The germline gives CDR1 MNHEY, CDR2 SVGAGI. There are 16 residues in the CDR3. CDR3 region: CASSYSVTGVRETQYF. The CDR3, as DNA: TGTGCCAGCAGTTACTCGGTCACAGGGGTGAGGGAGACCCAGTACTTC.

This clonotype appeared a few times. V is TRBV2 and J is TRBJ2-1; weak D call: TRBD2 (6 bases). Germline CDR1 SNHLY, CDR2 FYNNEI. The CDR3 has 12 amino acids. V lost 6 bases, J lost 8 bases, and 11 bases lay in between. This chain's CDR3 is CASSRDSDEQFF. CDR3 bases: TGTGCCAGCAGCCGGGACTCGGATGAGCAGTTCTTC.

This clonotype was observed many times. The chain is built from TRBV7-2 and TRBJ1-1; D may be TRBD1 (6 bases). Germline CDR1 and CDR2: SGHTA and FQGNSA. V shed 5 bases and J shed 7 bases, with 20 bases lying between them. The CDR3 extends over 15 amino acids. The CDR3 is CASSVNIGGSYEAFF. CDR3 sequence (DNA): TGTGCCAGCAGCGTTAACATCGGGGGCAGCTATGAAGCTTTCTTT.

The chain links TRBV7-2 to TRBJ2-1; D unclear. CDR1 SGHTA and CDR2 FQGNSA come from the germline V gene. The CDR3 runs 15 residues. Trimming removed 2 bases from V and 6 bases from J, with 14 bases in between. Written as DNA, the CDR3 is TGTGCCAGCAGCTTAACCCCTATAGCCGTCAATGAGCAGTTCTTC. The encoded protein is CASSLTPIAVNEQFF.

The chain has TRBV9 and TRBJ2-1; D remains ambiguous. Trimming shortened V by 0 bases and J by 8 bases, and 3 bases separated the two germline ends. The CDR3 is 11 residues long. Germline CDR1 is SGDLS and CDR2 is YYNGEE. CDR3 region: CASSVGYEQFF. The DNA of the CDR3 is TGTGCCAGCAGCGTAGGGTATGAGCAGTTCTTC.

This clonotype was recorded at least ten times. The chain joins TRBV18 to TRBJ2-1; tentative D call: TRBD2 (5 bases). Trimming took off 3 bases at V and 6 bases at J, with 15 bases between the two ends. Germline V gene lookup returns CDR1 KGHSH and CDR2 LQKENI. The CDR3 contains 15 residues. CDR3 in DNA: TGTGCCAGCTCACCGAGGGAACAGCTGGCCAATGAGCAGTTCTTC. It encodes CASSPREQLANEQFF.

The table lists this clonotype with a few counts. V usage is TRBV7-2 and J usage is TRBJ1-5, with TRBD1 as a possible D gene (5 bases). V lost 4 bases and J 0 bases, leaving 10 bases between the germline ends. The CDR3 is 15 amino acids. From germline, CDR1 is SGHTA and CDR2 FQGNSA. The CDR3 here is CASSYTGYSNQPQHF. DNA of the CDR3: TGTGCCAGCAGCTATACAGGCTATAGCAATCAGCCCCAGCATTTT.

This clonotype has more than one count but fewer than ten. J is TRBJ2-3 and V is TRBV19; D call uncertain. CDR3 size: 12 residues. From germline, CDR1 is LNHDA and CDR2 SQIVND (reference sequence). The V end was cut by 6 bases, the J end by 6 bases, with 10 bases between. The CDR3 DNA is TGTGCCAGTAGCTCCGATGGGGATACGCAGTATTTT. This sequence encodes CASSSDGDTQYF.

This clonotype was observed a few times. The V and J genes are TRBV25-1 and TRBJ2-5; D not certain. The germline CDR1 and CDR2 sequences are MGHDK and SYGVNS. Between the trimmed V and J ends, which lost 3 bases and 2 bases, there was a span of 10 bases. The CDR3 length is 14 residues. The CDR3: CASSDVGLQETQYF. The CDR3 nucleotides read TGTGCCAGCAGTGATGTTGGGCTTCAAGAGACCCAGTACTTC.

This clonotype was seen repeatedly, ten times or more. The chain combines TRBV4-2 with TRBJ2-3; D tentatively fits TRBD1 or TRBD2 (6 bases each). The germline CDR1 and CDR2 sequences are LGHNA and YNFKEQ. V shed 1 base and J shed 0 bases, with 11 bases lying between them. The CDR3 is 16 amino acids. The DNA for the CDR3 is TGTGCCAGCAGCCAAGCGGGGGCTAGAAGCACAGATACGCAGTATTTT. This encodes CASSQAGARSTDTQYF.

The CDR3 sequence is CATSRDAVTDTQYF. The CDR3, as DNA: TGTGCCACCAGCAGAGACGCGGTTACAGATACGCAGTATTTT. The chain employs TRBV15 and TRBJ2-3; no firm D call. The CDR3 runs to 14 residues. Trimming left V 0 bases short and J 3 bases short, with 7 bases between. Germline assignment: CDR1 LNHNV and CDR2 YYDKDF (reference sequence).

In this sample, this clonotype turned up a few times. This chain links TRBV5-1 with TRBJ1-2; D gene ambiguous. The ends were cut back, 2 bases at V and 4 bases at J, with 6 bases in the middle. CDR3 length: 12 amino acids. Germline V lookup: CDR1 SGHRS, CDR2 YFSETQ. CDR3 sequence reads: CASSFTSYGYTF. CDR3 bases: TGCGCCAGCAGCTTTACATCCTATGGCTACACCTTC.

The chain is built from TRBV20-1 and TRBJ2-7; 8 bases map to TRBD1. The CDR3 contains 15 residues. The junction had 4 bases not matched to a gene; V was cut back by 0 bases and J by 0 bases. The germline CDR1 and CDR2 sequences are DFQATT and SNEGSKA (reference sequence). The CDR3 DNA is TGCAGTGCTAGAGAGACAGGGGTCTACTCCTACGAGCAGTACTTC. It codes for CSARETGVYSYEQYF.

Only a few counts were recorded for this clonotype. This chain links TRBV4-2 with TRBJ2-1; no firm D call. Trimming stripped 0 bases from V and 8 bases from J, with 11 bases between. Germline lookup yields CDR1 LGHNA and CDR2 YNFKEQ. The CDR3 totals 14 residues. The CDR3 nucleotides read TGTGCCAGCAGCCAAGATCACTCCAGATATGAGCAGTTCTTC. Encoded protein: CASSQDHSRYEQFF.

The table lists this clonotype with a few counts. V usage is TRBV6-1 and J usage is TRBJ1-4; 9 positions agree with TRBD1. CDR1 is MNHNS and CDR2 is SASEGT in the germline V gene. The CDR3 has 15 amino acids. With 6 bases clipped from V and 7 bases from J, the junction kept 9 bases outside the gene matches. This CDR3 reads CASRRTGGRGEKLFF. The CDR3 bases are TGTGCCAGCAGGCGTACAGGGGGCAGGGGTGAAAAACTGTTTTTT.

This clonotype showed up just a few times. This chain links TRBV4-1 with TRBJ1-1; D gene uncertain. CDR3 length equals 16 residues. The V gene's germline CDR1 is MGHRA and CDR2 YSYEKL. Between the trimmed V and J ends, which lost 0 bases and 1 base, there was a span of 12 bases. CDR3 in DNA: TGCGCCAGCAGCCAAGATTGGGGAAGAGCGAACACTGAAGCTTTCTTT. It is translated as CASSQDWGRANTEAFF.

This clonotype showed up just a few times. The chain carries TRBV25-1 and TRBJ2-1, with no clear D. The CDR3 covers 14 residues. The germline V gene has CDR1 MGHDK and CDR2 SYGVNS. The V end was cut by 1 base, the J end by 8 bases, with 12 bases between. The CDR3 region has the DNA TGTGCCAGCAGTGAATTAGGAACATCCGATGAGCAGTTCTTC. Amino acid sequence: CASSELGTSDEQFF.